This T cell receptor beta chain was obtained from a study of blood T cell repertoires in COVID-19. Whole-study context: COVID-19 samples collected from the United States, Italy and Spain covered acute and convalescent phases. T cells, B-cell-depleted T cells, or PBMCs provided the cDNA or gDNA that served as material.

In the original analysis: Estimation of nucleated cell counts was performed using reference gene primer amplification. Sequencing used immunoSEQ multiplex PCR; TCRdb keeps in-frame clones, though not all of them. V and J calls plus clone size are reproduced from that table; the DNA served to infer D and trimming. The sample contains approximately 270,000 clones, around 89% of which appear only once. This receptor was taken from a man in his thirties or forties with acute or convalescent COVID-19. Sequencing was performed on peripheral blood.

The CDR3 DNA reads as TGTGCCAGCAGCGCGAGTAGGGAGGTTGCCTACAATGAGCAGTTCTTC. Translated: CASSASREVAYNEQFF. The chain combines TRBV9 with TRBJ2-1; a weak D match, TRBD2 (6 bases). The CDR3 runs to 16 residues. The germline V and J ends were trimmed by 3 bases and 2 bases, with 15 bases remaining between them. CDR1 SGDLS and CDR2 YYNGEE come from the germline V gene.